This T cell receptor beta chain was recorded in a study of graft-versus-host responses after intestinal transplantation. Trimming cost V 1 base and J 2 bases, with 12 bases left between them. CDR1 and CDR2 from the germline V gene are LNHDA and SQIVND (reference sequence). The CDR3 loop spans 15 amino acids. Worth noting for this clone: Its target is unknown.

Assay: immunoSEQ multiplex PCR; the TCRdb copy retains only in-frame clones and omits some. This repertoire shows roughly 100,000 clones, about 88% found once; its top ten account for over 0.8%. Whole-study findings and limits: Analysis identified GvH clones in recipient marrow, with some appearing first in ileum or blood.

Sequenced material: unstimulated CD4+ T cells sorted from spleen or lymph node cells, taken before intestinal transplant. The chain links TRBV19 to TRBJ2-7, with D possibly being TRBD1 (7 bases). This TCR was recovered from a human donor who received an intestinal transplant. DNA for the CDR3: TGTGCCAGTAGTATAGTGGCCAGGGGGGCCTACGAGCAGTACTTC. Translating it yields CASSIVARGAYEQYF. Full variable domain (rest looked up from reference TRBV19 and TRBJ2-7): DGGITQSPKYLFRKEGQNVTLSCEQNLNHDAMYWYRQDPGQGLRLIYYSQIVNDFQKGDIAEGYSVSREKKESFPLTVTSAQKNPTAFYLCASSIVARGAYEQYFGPGTRLTVT.